A single sample is the source of the 13 T cell receptor beta chains below, sequenced in a study of monozygotic twins with inflammatory bowel disease. TCRdb re-analyzed the 5' RACE reads; it lists each CDR3 protein once, without DNA. The sample data list approximately 40,000 distinct CDR3 sequences. Sequencing was performed on blood. The receptors stem from a human donor with ulcerative colitis or Crohn's disease, or a healthy co-twin of an affected twin (not recorded which).

The chain has TRBV20-1 and TRBJ1-5; the D gene TCRdb calls, TRBD1, cannot be checked with no DNA. The CDR3 totals 13 residues. CDR1 DFQATT and CDR2 SNEGSKA come from the germline V gene (reference sequence). CDR3 sequence: CSATDRGYQPQHF.

The chain recombines TRBV7-2 with TRBJ1-5; there is no DNA to check the TCRdb D call of TRBD1. CDR3 length: 16 residues. Germline lookup yields CDR1 SGHTA and CDR2 FQGNSA. The CDR3 loop reads CASSFGSTGGNQPQHF.

The V gene is TRBV5-1, the J gene TRBJ1-6; TCRdb lists TRBD1, though no DNA is available to test this call. This CDR3 comprises 15 residues. Germline V gene sequence: CDR1 SGHRS, CDR2 YFSETQ. CDR3 in amino acids: CASSLEGGRNSPLHF. Together with reference TRBV5-1 and TRBJ1-6, the CDR3 gives the full variable domain: KAGVTQTPRYLIKTRGQQVTLSCSPISGHRSVSWYQQTPGQGLQFLFEYFSETQRNKGNFPGRFSGRQFSNSRSEMNVSTLELGDSALYLCASSLEGGRNSPLHFGNGTRLTVT.

The chain couples TRBV12-3 or TRBV12-4 to TRBJ1-5; the D call of TRBD1 rests on TCRdb alone, since no DNA is present to check it. The CDR3 has 15 residues. The CDR3 sequence: CASRGQGLRNQPQHF.

The genes are TRBV2 and TRBJ2-3; absent DNA, TCRdb's TRBD2 call cannot be checked. The CDR3 covers 15 residues. The germline V gene encodes CDR1 SNHLY and CDR2 FYNNEI. CDR3: CASSRGGASTDTQYF.

This chain links TRBV28 with TRBJ1-2; with no DNA, the TCRdb D assignment of TRBD1 cannot be verified. Germline loops: CDR1 MDHEN, CDR2 SYDVKM. This CDR3 region has 14 residues. The chain's CDR3 is CASRARTGEGGYTF.

This chain connects TRBV29-1 to TRBJ2-5; TCRdb selects TRBD1, and the lack of DNA leaves this call unchecked. The germline V gene has CDR1 SQVTM and CDR2 ANQGSEA. The CDR3 has 13 amino acids. CDR3 protein: CSVENRAGETQYF.

V gene TRBV6-1 combines with J gene TRBJ2-1; TCRdb's D call of TRBD1 is untestable without DNA. From germline, CDR1 is MNHNS and CDR2 SASEGT. This CDR3 is built from 16 residues. This CDR3 reads CASSDKRGPAANEQFF.

The rearrangement uses TRBV27 and TRBJ1-1; the TRBD1 assignment by TCRdb is unverifiable without DNA. CDR3 length equals 17 residues. Germline V lookup: CDR1 MNHEY, CDR2 SMNVEV (reference sequence). CDR3 sequence: CASSLSLRTGTNTEAFF.

J is TRBJ2-1 and V is TRBV6-6; TCRdb designates TRBD1, a call that cannot be tested without DNA. Germline lookup yields CDR1 MNHNY and CDR2 SVGAGI (reference sequence). The CDR3 sequence is 13 residues long. Here the CDR3 reads CASSHPPPDEQFF.

The chain carries TRBV12-3 or TRBV12-4 and TRBJ1-1; there is no DNA to check the TCRdb D call of TRBD1. This CDR3 is built from 14 residues. The CDR3 protein is CASSNRDRGAEAFF.

The chain is built from TRBV24-1 and TRBJ2-6. Germline CDR1 is KGHDR and CDR2 is SFDVKD. The CDR3 is 14 residues long. This CDR3 reads CATSGGTGANVLTF.

The V gene is TRBV5-1, the J gene TRBJ1-5. Looked up from germline, CDR1 is SGHRS and CDR2 is YFSETQ. The CDR3 is 13 residues long. The CDR3 reads CASSFDGYQPQHF. Variable domain in full (rest from reference TRBV5-1 and TRBJ1-5): KAGVTQTPRYLIKTRGQQVTLSCSPISGHRSVSWYQQTPGQGLQFLFEYFSETQRNKGNFPGRFSGRQFSNSRSEMNVSTLELGDSALYLCASSFDGYQPQHFGDGTRLSIL.